The rows below give T cell receptor beta chains drawn from one sample of a study of Ad26.COV2.S vaccination and SARS-CoV-2 variants. Sequencing was performed with immunoSEQ multiplex PCR; in TCRdb, only in-frame clones are kept and a portion is missing. The table has hundreds of thousands of clones, around nine tenths seen once. The source was peripheral blood, collected in a trial of Ad26.COV2.S vaccine versus placebo. The receptors come from a person between 18 and 60 years old who received the Ad26.COV2.S COVID-19 vaccine or a placebo. Both conserved end residues are part of each CDR3. Each record gives: V gene, clone size, J gene, D gene, CDR3 length, CDR3 DNA, CDR3 protein. The D gene is left open where the match is weak. Not all rows give a size; the values are once, few, many and, for expanded clones, a class.

>TRBV18|once|TRBJ2-5|.|14
TGTGCCAGCTCACCCCGGGACACGAAAGAGACCCAGTACTTC
CASSPRDTKETQYF
>TRBV5-1|.|TRBJ1-6|.|14
TGCGCCAGCAGCTTGGGAGGCACCTATTCACCCCTCCACTTT
CASSLGGTYSPLHF
>TRBV9|.|TRBJ1-2|.|13
TGTGCCAGCAGCGTAGATTTAAGAGGGGGCTACACCTTC
CASSVDLRGGYTF
>TRBV4-1|.|TRBJ1-2|TRBD1|16
TGCGCCAGCAAACCTGACCCACACAGGGGCTACTATGGCTACACCTTC
CASKPDPHRGYYGYTF
>TRBV10-3|.|TRBJ1-4|.|14
TGTGCCATCAGTGGGGTACTCATGGGGGAAAAACTGTTTTTT
CAISGVLMGEKLFF
>TRBV7-6|.|TRBJ2-5|TRBD2|16
TGTGCCAGCAGCCCGGGACTAGCGGGGGGGCGTGAGACCCAGTACTTC
CASSPGLAGGRETQYF
>TRBV5-4|.|TRBJ1-1|.|15
TGTGCCAGCAAGAGGATCGGGGTGATGAACACTGAAGCTTTCTTT
CASKRIGVMNTEAFF
>TRBV30|few|TRBJ2-2|.|11
TGTGCCTGGAGTGGAGCCGGGGAGCTGTTTTTT
CAWSGAGELFF
>TRBV7-2|.|TRBJ2-1|.|11
TGTGCCAGCAGCGTGGGACTTCAGCAGTTCTTC
CASSVGLQQFF
>TRBV27|.|TRBJ2-2|.|14
TGTGCCAGCGGGACGGGGGCGCCCCCCGGGGAGCTGTTTTTT
CASGTGAPPGELFF
>TRBV7-2|few|TRBJ1-4|.|14
TGTGCCAGCAGCCAGGACCCGGCGAGTGAAAAACTGTTTTTT
CASSQDPASEKLFF
>TRBV9|.|TRBJ1-2|.|17
TGTGCCAGCAGCGTAGTTGAGCTGGGTTCCCTATTCGGTGGCTACACCTTC
CASSVVELGSLFGGYTF
>TRBV7-3|once|TRBJ2-1|.|15
TGTGCCAGCAGCGCTCAGGGGACCCTCTACAATGAGCAGTTCTTC
CASSAQGTLYNEQFF
>TRBV12-3/TRBV12-4|.|TRBJ2-3|.|13
TGTGCCAGCAGGTCTCCAAGCACAGATACGCAGTATTTT
CASRSPSTDTQYF
>TRBV30|.|TRBJ1-5|.|14
TGTGCCTGGAGTGTCCTCTATAGCAATCAGCCCCAGCATTTT
CAWSVLYSNQPQHF
>TRBV5-1|.|TRBJ1-2|.|16
TGCGCCAGCAGTCTGAGGTCTACGGAAGCTAACTATGGCTACACCTTC
CASSLRSTEANYGYTF
>TRBV27|.|TRBJ2-7|TRBD1|14
TGTGCCAGCAGTAGAGACAGGGGATATGGCGAGCAGTACTTC
CASSRDRGYGEQYF
>TRBV6-4|.|TRBJ2-3|.|15
TGTGCCAGCAGTGAGGGATTAGGGGGGGCAGATACGCAGTATTTT
CASSEGLGGADTQYF